The entry that follows covers one T cell receptor (beta chain) sequence. Original methodology: Estimation of nucleated cell counts was performed using reference gene primer amplification. Clones were sequenced by immunoSEQ multiplex PCR, and TCRdb holds only the in-frame ones, with some missing. V and J calls and clone size come straight from that table; D and trimming were deduced from the DNA. The sample has about 160,000 clones; 85% are singletons. The record originates from a study of blood T cell repertoires in COVID-19. The overall study: Samples taken during acute and convalescent COVID-19 were collected in the United States, Italy and Spain. T cells, B-cell-depleted T cells, or PBMCs supplied cDNA or gDNA.

V lost 1 base to trimming and J lost 2 bases, with 11 bases between them. The CDR3 runs 15 residues. The V gene's germline CDR1 is LGHNA and CDR2 YSLEER. Sequencing input: peripheral blood. The sequence came from a human donor with acute or convalescent COVID-19. The donor label of this sample is uncertain. V usage is TRBV4-3 and J usage is TRBJ1-2, with a weak D call TRBD1 (6 bases). CDR3 sequence (DNA): TGCGCCAGCAGCCAAGTAGGGGGACCCAACTATGGCTACACCTTC. Its translation: CASSQVGGPNYGYTF.